The 10 T cell receptor beta chains below were found in one sample sequenced in a study of blood T cell repertoires in COVID-19. Clones were read by immunoSEQ multiplex PCR, and TCRdb kept only the in-frame ones, dropping some. The table shows more than 75,000 clones, with more than 80% occurring only once. Sequenced sample: peripheral blood. Source of these receptors: a man aged 50-59 years with COVID-19, enrolled during active disease.

This clone was seen only a few times. V gene TRBV2 combines with J gene TRBJ1-5; a possible D gene is TRBD1 (5 bases). CDR1 and CDR2 from the germline V gene are SNHLY and FYNNEI. This CDR3 contains 14 residues. With 9 bases removed from V and 3 bases from J, the gap between germline ends came to 15 bases. In nucleotides, the CDR3 is TGTGCCAGTTCGGTGCAGGGCCTCAATCAGCCCCAGCATTTT. This gives the protein CASSVQGLNQPQHF.

J is TRBJ2-4 and V is TRBV10-3, with D maybe TRBD1 (7 bases). The V end lost 5 bases, the J end lost 5 bases, and 22 bases lay between the germline ends. The germline gives CDR1 ENHRY, CDR2 SYGVKD. The CDR3 totals 17 residues. Here the CDR3 DNA reads TGTGCCATCAGTCCGGGACAGCCGAGCTGGAGGGAAAACATTCAGTACTTC. Its protein product is CAISPGQPSWRENIQYF.

The chain recombines TRBV7-2 with TRBJ1-2; weak D call: TRBD1 (6 bases). The germline CDR1 and CDR2 sequences are SGHTA and FQGNSA. This CDR3 is 13 amino acids long. V lost 5 bases, J lost 6 bases, and 13 bases lay in between. CDR3 sequence (DNA): TGTGCCAGCAGCCCTCGACAGGTGCATGGCTACACCTTC. Its protein is CASSPRQVHGYTF.

The V gene is TRBV30, the J gene TRBJ1-5; a weak D match, TRBD1 (5 bases). This CDR3 is built from 15 residues. V was cut by 0 bases and J by 6 bases, with 15 bases left in between. From germline, CDR1 is GTSNPN and CDR2 SVGIG (reference sequence). The CDR3 DNA is TGTGCCTGGAGTGTAAGCGGGGGTGGGGGTCAGCCCCAGCATTTT. It yields the protein CAWSVSGGGGQPQHF.

The chain is built from TRBV9 and TRBJ1-3; D remains ambiguous. Trimming stripped 2 bases from V and 6 bases from J, with 12 bases between. In germline, CDR1 is SGDLS, CDR2 YYNGEE. The CDR3 covers 14 residues. As DNA, the CDR3 is TGTGCCAGCAGCGTTTCCCCTAGTGAAAACACCATATATTTT. Protein: CASSVSPSENTIYF.

This chain links TRBV28 with TRBJ1-2; weak D call: TRBD1 (5 bases). V lost 8 bases and J 0 bases, leaving 16 bases between the germline ends. The germline gives CDR1 MDHEN, CDR2 SYDVKM. The CDR3 is 15 amino acids. The CDR3 nucleotides read TGTGCCAGCCGACACGGGGGGGGATCTAACTATGGCTACACCTTC. Translation: CASRHGGGSNYGYTF.

In DNA, the CDR3 is TGTGCAAGTCGCTTAGGACTAGCGGGGGGTGAGTACGAGCAGTACTTC. Protein product: CASRLGLAGGEYEQYF. The chain recombines TRBV12-2 with TRBJ2-7; the D call TRBD2 from the table was never checked on the DNA. TRBV12-2 constitutes a pseudogene. The CDR3 contains 16 residues.

This clone occurred once. V usage is TRBV30 and J usage is TRBJ1-2; a possible D gene is TRBD1 (5 bases). There are 13 residues in the CDR3. The germline CDR1 and CDR2 sequences are GTSNPN and SVGIG (reference sequence). V was shortened by 0 bases and J by 4 bases, with 9 bases between the two germline ends. The CDR3 protein is CAWSVQGGYGYTF. CDR3 DNA sequence: TGTGCCTGGAGTGTCCAGGGAGGCTATGGCTACACCTTC.

The chain employs TRBV30 and TRBJ1-6; maybe TRBD1 (6 bases). Germline V gives CDR1 GTSNPN, CDR2 SVGIG (reference sequence). The CDR3 runs 14 residues. V was cut by 5 bases and J by 5 bases, with 13 bases left in between. CDR3 sequence (DNA): TGTGCCTGGGACAGGCGACAAAATAATTCACCCCTCCACTTT. Its translation is CAWDRRQNNSPLHF.

The genes are TRBV28 and TRBJ2-3; 10 bases map to TRBD2. Trimming at V came to 7 bases and at J to 1 base, leaving 8 bases not matched to a gene. The germline V gene encodes CDR1 MDHEN and CDR2 SYDVKM. The CDR3 extends over 16 amino acids. The CDR3 is CASNSPAGGGTDTQYF. The CDR3 DNA follows: TGTGCCAGCAACTCCCCAGCGGGGGGGGGCACAGATACGCAGTATTTT.